This entry lists 9 T cell receptor beta chains sequenced from one sample in a study of T cells after yellow fever vaccination. One entry per CDR3 protein, called by TCRdb with MiXCR from the 5' RACE reads. The sample holds around 310,000 distinct CDR3 sequences, roughly 4% seen once. The input for sequencing was PBMCs, taken on the day of the yellow fever booster vaccination. All receptors come from a man aged 18 to 29 who received the YFV17D yellow fever vaccine.

This clonotype was picked up many times. The V gene is TRBV7-6, the J gene TRBJ2-3; 7 bases fit TRBD1. CDR1 SGHVS and CDR2 FNYEAQ come from the germline V gene. The CDR3 totals 15 residues. Unmatched junction bases numbered 7, after V lost 2 bases and J lost 5 bases. The CDR3 DNA reads TGTGCCAGCAGCTTACGTGGGACAGAGGAAGATACGCAGTATTTT. Protein: CASSLRGTEEDTQYF.

This chain uses TRBV20-1 with TRBJ2-5; D perhaps matches TRBD1 (6 bases). Per germline, CDR1 DFQATT and CDR2 SNEGSKA (reference sequence). Trimming pared 4 bases from V and 6 bases from J, leaving 15 bases between. The CDR3 sequence is 13 residues long. CDR3 loop: CSAIQGMEQTQYF. As DNA, the CDR3 is TGCAGTGCTATACAGGGTATGGAGCAGACCCAGTACTTC.

There are many counts of this clonotype. V gene TRBV6-5 combines with J gene TRBJ2-3, with TRBD1 as a possible D gene (6 bases). There are 15 residues in the CDR3. Per germline, CDR1 MNHEY and CDR2 SVGAGI. Trimming stripped 2 bases from V and 6 bases from J, with 15 bases between. The CDR3 nucleotides read TGTGCCAGCAGTTACCACCAGGGGTTTGGGGATACGCAGTATTTT. This encodes CASSYHQGFGDTQYF.

The table lists this clonotype with a few counts. The chain joins TRBV7-6 to TRBJ2-7, with 11 bases identical to TRBD2. Germline values: CDR1 SGHVS, CDR2 FNYEAQ. CDR3 length: 15 amino acids. The V and J ends lost 1 base and 2 bases, in that order; junction bases with no gene match: 1. CDR3 nucleotide sequence: TGTGCCAGCAGCTTAGAGACTAGCGGGGCCTACGAGCAGTACTTC. Its protein product is CASSLETSGAYEQYF.

This clonotype was recorded at least ten times. The rearrangement uses TRBV7-6 and TRBJ2-1; D not certain. Between the trimmed V and J ends, which lost 0 bases and 6 bases, there was a span of 12 bases. Germline CDR1 SGHVS, CDR2 FNYEAQ. This CDR3 has 15 amino acids. As DNA, the CDR3 is TGTGCCAGCAGCTTAGCGTTGGCCTATTTCAATGAGCAGTTCTTC. Its translation is CASSLALAYFNEQFF.

This clonotype was observed at least ten times. The chain has TRBV2 and TRBJ2-1; no firm D call. Trimming took 5 bases from V and 10 from J, leaving 9 bases between them. The germline CDR1 and CDR2 sequences are SNHLY and FYNNEI. CDR3 length: 11 amino acids. In nucleotides, the CDR3 is TGTGCCAGCAGTCTAACCGGAGAGCAGTTCTTC. This codes for CASSLTGEQFF. Drawing the rest from reference TRBV2 and TRBJ2-1, the complete variable domain is EPEVTQTPSHQVTQMGQEVILRCVPISNHLYFYWYRQILGQKVEFLVSFYNNEISEKSEIFDDQFSVERPDGSNFTLKIRSTKLEDSAMYFCASSLTGEQFFGPGTRLTVL.

In this sample, this clonotype turned up many times. The J gene is TRBJ2-1, the V gene TRBV5-6, with D unresolved. CDR1 is SGHDT and CDR2 is YYEEEE in the germline V gene. The CDR3 spans 14 residues. With 1 base removed from V and 1 base from J, the gap between germline ends came to 6 bases. The CDR3 spells CASSLLGSYNEQFF. DNA for the CDR3: TGTGCCAGCAGCTTGTTAGGGTCCTACAATGAGCAGTTCTTC.

This clonotype was found many times. This chain joins TRBV5-6 and TRBJ2-7, with TRBD1 as a possible D gene (6 bases). The V end was cut by 4 bases, the J end by 7 bases, with 18 bases between. CDR1 is SGHDT, CDR2 YYEEEE, per germline. The length of the CDR3 is 14 residues. CDR3 protein: CASSGGVKNGEQYF. Written as DNA, the CDR3 is TGTGCCAGCAGCGGGGGCGTGAAGAATGGTGAGCAGTACTTC.

This chain links TRBV13 with TRBJ1-5, with a tentative D call TRBD1 (6 bases). This CDR3 is 17 amino acids long. V dropped 0 bases and J dropped 1 base, with 13 bases sitting between them. The germline V gene encodes CDR1 PRHDT and CDR2 FYEKMQ (reference sequence). CDR3 loop: CASSLGQGLWSNQPQHF. The CDR3, as DNA: TGTGCCAGCAGCTTAGGACAGGGATTATGGAGCAATCAGCCCCAGCATTTT.